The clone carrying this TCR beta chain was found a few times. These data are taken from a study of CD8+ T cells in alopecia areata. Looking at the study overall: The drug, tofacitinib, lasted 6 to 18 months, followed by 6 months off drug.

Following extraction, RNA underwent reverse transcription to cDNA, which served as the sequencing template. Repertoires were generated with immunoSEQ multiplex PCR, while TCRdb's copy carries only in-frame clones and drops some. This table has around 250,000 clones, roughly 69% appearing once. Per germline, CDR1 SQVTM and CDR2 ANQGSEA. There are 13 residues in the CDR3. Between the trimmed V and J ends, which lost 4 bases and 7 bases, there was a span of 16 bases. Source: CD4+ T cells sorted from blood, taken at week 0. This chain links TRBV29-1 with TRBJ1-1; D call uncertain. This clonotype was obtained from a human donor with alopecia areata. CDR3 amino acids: CSVVRGALGEAFF. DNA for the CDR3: TGCAGCGTTGTTCGGGGTGCTTTGGGTGAAGCTTTCTTT.